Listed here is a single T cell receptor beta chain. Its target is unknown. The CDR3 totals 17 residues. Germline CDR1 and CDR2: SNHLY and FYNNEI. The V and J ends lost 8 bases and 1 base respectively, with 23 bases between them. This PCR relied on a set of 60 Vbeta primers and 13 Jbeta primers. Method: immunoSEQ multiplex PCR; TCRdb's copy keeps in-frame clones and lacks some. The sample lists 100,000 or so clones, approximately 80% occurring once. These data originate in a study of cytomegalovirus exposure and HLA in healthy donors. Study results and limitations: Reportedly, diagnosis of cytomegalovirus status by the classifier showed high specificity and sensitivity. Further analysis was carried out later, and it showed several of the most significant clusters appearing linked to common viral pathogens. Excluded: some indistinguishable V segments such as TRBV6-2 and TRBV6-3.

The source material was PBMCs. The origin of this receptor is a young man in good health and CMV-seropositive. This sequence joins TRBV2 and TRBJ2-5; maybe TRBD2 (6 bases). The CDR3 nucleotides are TGTGCCAGCCACGGCGGGAAGGAACTTAACTCCCAAGAGACCCAGTACTTC. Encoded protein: CASHGGKELNSQETQYF.